These T cell receptor beta chains were read from a single sample in a study of Ad26.COV2.S vaccination and SARS-CoV-2 variants. This table comes from immunoSEQ multiplex PCR, and its TCRdb copy is limited to in-frame clones, with some not included. The sample carries around 500,000 clones, 89% recorded once. Sample: peripheral blood, taken in a trial of Ad26.COV2.S vaccine versus placebo. The receptors derive from a person between 18 and 59 years old who received the Ad26.COV2.S COVID-19 vaccine or a placebo. CDR3s include the opening cysteine and the closing phenylalanine or tryptophan. D genes are given only for firm matches. Rows give clone size only sometimes, using once, few, many, or a class for an expanded clone.

D gene	V gene	clone size	J gene	CDR3 DNA	CDR3 protein
-	TRBV6-6	-	TRBJ1-1	TGTGCCAGCAGTTACTCGGGTGGGGAAGGCACTGAAGCTTTCTTT	CASSYSGGEGTEAFF
TRBD2	TRBV5-4	-	TRBJ2-2	TGTGCCAGCAGCGTGGGACTAGCGGGTAACACCGGGGAGCTGTTTTTT	CASSVGLAGNTGELFF
-	TRBV2	-	TRBJ2-1	TGTGCCAGCAGTGCTCTTGACTCTTACGATGAGCAGTTCTTC	CASSALDSYDEQFF
TRBD1	TRBV10-3	-	TRBJ1-2	TGTGCCATCAGTGGGGACAGCATCGTTAACGGCTACACCTTC	CAISGDSIVNGYTF
-	TRBV7-6	-	TRBJ2-1	TGTGCCAGCAGCCCCGGGGTGGTAGCATACAATGAGCAGTTCTTC	CASSPGVVAYNEQFF
-	TRBV2	-	TRBJ2-6	TGTGCCAGCAGTGGGGACCTCTACTCTGGGGCCAACGTCCTGACTTTC	CASSGDLYSGANVLTF
TRBD2	TRBV9	-	TRBJ2-6	TGTGCCAGCGGGGAGCGGGGGTCGTCTGGGGCCAACGTCCTGACTTTC	CASGERGSSGANVLTF
-	TRBV27	-	TRBJ1-1	TGTGCCAGCAGTTTATTAGTAAACACTGAAGCTTTCTTT	CASSLLVNTEAFF
-	TRBV29-1	-	TRBJ2-7	TGCAGCGCCGCCGACTACTACGAGCAGTACTTC	CSAADYYEQYF
-	TRBV10-1	once	TRBJ2-3	TGCGCCAGCAGTGGAGGATTTGTCAGCACAGATACGCAGTATTTT	CASSGGFVSTDTQYF
-	TRBV11-2	-	TRBJ2-7	TGTGCCAGCAGCTTAGTACTAGGACCCTACGAGCAGTACTTC	CASSLVLGPYEQYF
TRBD1	TRBV6-5	-	TRBJ1-6	TGTGCCAGCAGTTACTCATCCAGGGGGGGCAATTCACCCCTCCACTTT	CASSYSSRGGNSPLHF
TRBD1	TRBV11-2	-	TRBJ1-1	TGTGCCAGCACCCAAACAACCGGGACAGGGACCTCTGAAGCTTTCTTT	CASTQTTGTGTSEAFF
-	TRBV27	-	TRBJ2-5	TGTGCCAGCAGCGGGCGGGTCCAAGAGACCCAGTACTTC	CASSGRVQETQYF
TRBD2	TRBV25-1	-	TRBJ2-7	TGTGCCAGCAGTGAATACCCTAGCGGGAATACCTACGAGCAGTACTTC	CASSEYPSGNTYEQYF
-	TRBV7-3	-	TRBJ2-5	TGTGCCAGCAGCTTTCTCAGGGAAGAGACCCAGTACTTC	CASSFLREETQYF
TRBD1	TRBV3-1/TRBV3-2	-	TRBJ2-2	TGTGCCAGCAGCCAAGATTTGGGTTCCAGACAGGGGACACTCGCGAACACCGGGGAGCTGTTTTTT	CASSQDLGSRQGTLANTGELFF
-	TRBV19	once	TRBJ1-5	TGTGCCAGTAGTATAGATATGGGTCTTGTACAGCCCCAGCATTTT	CASSIDMGLVQPQHF
-	TRBV7-6	-	TRBJ2-5	TGTGCCAGCAGCTTAGCGATGGAGTCAGAGACCCAGTACTTC	CASSLAMESETQYF
-	TRBV7-9	once	TRBJ1-1	TGTGCCAGCAGCCGGAACCAGAACACTGAAGCTTTCTTT	CASSRNQNTEAFF
-	TRBV7-9	-	TRBJ1-6	TGTGCCAGCAGCTTACTGGTCTTAGATTCACCCCTCCACTTT	CASSLLVLDSPLHF
TRBD2	TRBV5-4	-	TRBJ2-1	TGTGCCAGCAGCCCCGGGGGGTCCCACTCCTACAATGAGCAGTTCTTC	CASSPGGSHSYNEQFF
TRBD2	TRBV7-2	-	TRBJ2-1	TGTGCCAGCAGCGCACAGGGACTAGCGGGTGGTTACAATGAGCAGTTCTTC	CASSAQGLAGGYNEQFF
TRBD1	TRBV9	-	TRBJ1-2	TGTGCCAGCAGCGCGCGTCCGGGACAGAGGGCTAACTATGGCTACACCTTC	CASSARPGQRANYGYTF
-	TRBV7-9	once	TRBJ2-7	TGTGCCAGCAGCTTATTTCTTGGGGGGGACAGCTACTTC	CASSLFLGGDSYF
-	TRBV6-6	-	TRBJ1-2	TGTGCCAGCTCGGGGGGCAACATACCCGAACGAAGGGGCTACACCTTC	CASSGGNIPERRGYTF
TRBD1	TRBV5-1	-	TRBJ2-7	TGCGCCAGCAGCCGTCTAGGGACAGGGACGCACGAGCAGTACTTC	CASSRLGTGTHEQYF
-	TRBV7-6	-	TRBJ2-7	TGTGCCAGCAGCTTAGGCGCGGAAACTTACGAGCAGTACTTC	CASSLGAETYEQYF
TRBD1	TRBV12-3/TRBV12-4	-	TRBJ2-2	TGTGCCAGCAGGAGCGACAGGGCCGGGGAGCTGTTTTTT	CASRSDRAGELFF
-	TRBV5-1	-	TRBJ1-1	TGCGCCAGCAGCTTCTCGGTCAGGAACACTGAAGCTTTCTTT	CASSFSVRNTEAFF
TRBD1	TRBV29-1	-	TRBJ2-5	TGCAGCGTTGATGGGACAGCCCAAGAGACCCAGTACTTC	CSVDGTAQETQYF
TRBD1	TRBV23-1	-	TRBJ2-7	TGCGCCAGCAGTCAATCTAGCACCCGGGACAGGGTCTCCTACGAGCAGTACTTC	CASSQSSTRDRVSYEQYF
TRBD2	TRBV24-1	once	TRBJ2-1	TGTGCCACCAGTGACCCCGGCTGGGGGGGCAATGAGCAGTTCTTC	CATSDPGWGGNEQFF
-	TRBV10-3	-	TRBJ2-7	TGTGCCATCAGTGGGACAGCCTCCTACGAGCAGTACTTC	CAISGTASYEQYF
-	TRBV6-5	-	TRBJ2-5	TGTGCCAGCAGTTACCACAGGGTCCAAGAGACCCAGTACTTC	CASSYHRVQETQYF
-	TRBV6-2/TRBV6-3	-	TRBJ2-7	TGTGCCAGCAGTTACTCGACAGAGGGTTTAGACTCCTACGAGCAGTACTTC	CASSYSTEGLDSYEQYF
TRBD2	TRBV19	-	TRBJ2-1	TGTGCCAGTAGTAACCTAGCGGCCGGAAGGAATGAGCAGTTCTTC	CASSNLAAGRNEQFF
-	TRBV6-5	-	TRBJ1-2	TGTGCCAGCAGTTACCGGGGCGAAAACTATGGCTACACCTTC	CASSYRGENYGYTF
-	TRBV14	-	TRBJ2-6	TGTGCCAGCAGCCACTATATTTCTGGGGCCAACGTCCTGACTTTC	CASSHYISGANVLTF
-	TRBV12-3/TRBV12-4	-	TRBJ2-2	TGTGCCAGCAGTTTCAAGGAGCTGTTTTTT	CASSFKELFF
TRBD1	TRBV14	-	TRBJ1-1	TGTGCCAGCAAGAGGGACAGGGGGAAAACTTTCTTT	CASKRDRGKTFF
TRBD2	TRBV19	-	TRBJ2-3	TGTGCCAGTAGTAGGGGAGGGGGCACAGATACGCAGTATTTT	CASSRGGGTDTQYF
-	TRBV20-1	once	TRBJ1-6	TGCAGCGGTAGCTCCAATTCACCCCTCCACTTT	CSGSSNSPLHF
-	TRBV20-1	-	TRBJ2-7	TGCAGTACTCTTCGGTTGCACGAGCAGTACTTC	CSTLRLHEQYF
TRBD2	TRBV5-8	-	TRBJ2-1	TGTGCCAGCAGCTTCAGACTAGCGGGGGGGCGAGCAAACAATGAGCAGTTCTTC	CASSFRLAGGRANNEQFF
-	TRBV4-2	-	TRBJ1-4	TGTGCCAGCGGGGCTAACGCCATCAATGAAAAACTGTTTTTT	CASGANAINEKLFF
-	TRBV3-1/TRBV3-2	-	TRBJ2-3	TGTGCCAGCAGCTGGGGGCCCACTCAAGGTACAGATACGCAGTATTTT	CASSWGPTQGTDTQYF
-	TRBV6-2/TRBV6-3	-	TRBJ1-5	TGTGCCAGCAGTTACTCGAGTCAGCCCCAGCATTTT	CASSYSSQPQHF
TRBD1	TRBV28	-	TRBJ2-3	TGTGCCATCACGCCCCTTGGACAGGGGGTAAGGTTAGATACGCAGTATTTT	CAITPLGQGVRLDTQYF
TRBD1	TRBV5-1	-	TRBJ1-2	TGCGCCAGCAGCGCCGGGGACAGTCGTGGCTACACCTTC	CASSAGDSRGYTF
-	TRBV30	-	TRBJ2-7	TGTGCCTGGAGCCGGGACGTATACGAGCAGTACTTC	CAWSRDVYEQYF
TRBD1	TRBV2	-	TRBJ1-4	TGTGCCAGCAAAGGGGACAGGCGCGTAAAACTGTTTTTT	CASKGDRRVKLFF
-	TRBV9	once	TRBJ2-3	TGTGCCAGCAGCGTCACTCCCAGCGCAGATACGCAGTATTTT	CASSVTPSADTQYF
-	TRBV28	-	TRBJ1-2	TGTGCCAGCAGTCCCCTCCCCCCTAGCTATGGCTACACCTTC	CASSPLPPSYGYTF
-	TRBV6-5	-	TRBJ1-3	TGTGCCAGCAGTTACGCTAATATTGGCTCTGGAAACACCATATATTTT	CASSYANIGSGNTIYF
TRBD2	TRBV2	-	TRBJ2-5	TGTGCCAGCAGTAAACGGACTAGCGAGGTGGGGACCCAGTACTTC	CASSKRTSEVGTQYF
-	TRBV9	-	TRBJ2-5	TGTGCCAGCGGAACGGGGGGCGAAGAGACCCAGTACTTC	CASGTGGEETQYF
-	TRBV11-2	-	TRBJ2-1	TGTGCCAGCAGCTCCGGACAGCACAATGAGCAGTTCTTC	CASSSGQHNEQFF